This T cell receptor (beta chain) was identified in a study of monozygotic twins with inflammatory bowel disease. Regarding the study as a whole: The authors note that differing immunosuppressive treatments may have added variability to patient repertoires.

TCRdb re-analyzed the 5' RACE reads; it lists each CDR3 protein once, without DNA. Its table lists about 450,000 distinct CDR3 sequences. Turning to this clonotype: The antigen is undetermined.

Isolation of total RNA was performed on whole blood, with no prior T cell sorting. Germline lookup yields CDR1 LGHNA and CDR2 YSLEER. The CDR3 has 15 amino acids. The gene calls are TRBV4-3 and TRBJ1-1. The clonotype was recovered from a human donor with ulcerative colitis or Crohn's disease, or a healthy co-twin of an affected twin (not recorded which). Specimen: blood. The CDR3 spells CASSQDEGLNTEAFF.